This is a list of T cell receptor beta chains from one sample in a study of shared clonotypes between healthy human individuals. Generated by immunoSEQ multiplex PCR, the TCRdb table keeps only in-frame clones and is missing some. Of approximately 740,000 clones listed, 92% are singletons. Material: naive CD8+ T cells sorted from blood. The receptors come from a man aged 25-45 years in good health. CDR3s include the opening cysteine and the closing phenylalanine or tryptophan. The size entry is marked missing in some rows and otherwise reads once, few, many or a size class.

V | size | CDR3
TRBV9 | . | CASSPRLAPTSTDTQYF
TRBV7-9 | . | CASSPTRGRRYEQYF
TRBV27 | . | CASSLTLTRTDTQYF
TRBV7-3 | few | CASSFSGSSYEQYF
TRBV27 | . | CASSPSWGIYNEQFF
TRBV9 | . | CASSPEGGNEQYF
TRBV7-6 | . | CASSLAGQGTGELFF
TRBV13 | . | CASSPGLAGISYNEQFF
TRBV27 | . | CASSSPGQRETYEQYF
TRBV4-1 | . | CASSQGGPGTGGSYEQYF
TRBV5-1 | . | CASSLEGLAGGSYNEQFF
TRBV7-3 | . | CASSYQGSYEQYF
TRBV5-1 | . | CASSPGTAPAYEQYF
TRBV25-1 | few | CASSPEGGESYNEQFF
TRBV14 | . | CASSQVAGTLYGYTF
TRBV4-2 | . | CASSQDLGTSRSYTF
TRBV29-1 | . | CSVETESTDTQYF
TRBV10-3 | . | CAISDAGTNTGELFF
TRBV7-9 | . | CASSPTMNTGELFF
TRBV7-6 | . | CASSRINLRALPAEETQYF
TRBV7-8 | . | CASSLPLAGITDTQYF
TRBV28 | . | CASSFRGTDTQYF
TRBV7-9 | . | CASSFTGFHEQYF
TRBV6-5 | . | CASSTTGELFF
TRBV27 | . | CASSLSQIQPQHF
TRBV7-9 | . | CASRSLGQGSADTQYF
TRBV7-3 | . | CASSLTRRDKNIQYF
TRBV27 | once | CASSLTGANEQYF
TRBV10-3 | . | CAVDPNTGELFF
TRBV7-9 | . | CASSLGSKNTEAFF
TRBV19 | . | CASEGNVLTF
TRBV29-1 | . | CSVESQGGLTEAFF